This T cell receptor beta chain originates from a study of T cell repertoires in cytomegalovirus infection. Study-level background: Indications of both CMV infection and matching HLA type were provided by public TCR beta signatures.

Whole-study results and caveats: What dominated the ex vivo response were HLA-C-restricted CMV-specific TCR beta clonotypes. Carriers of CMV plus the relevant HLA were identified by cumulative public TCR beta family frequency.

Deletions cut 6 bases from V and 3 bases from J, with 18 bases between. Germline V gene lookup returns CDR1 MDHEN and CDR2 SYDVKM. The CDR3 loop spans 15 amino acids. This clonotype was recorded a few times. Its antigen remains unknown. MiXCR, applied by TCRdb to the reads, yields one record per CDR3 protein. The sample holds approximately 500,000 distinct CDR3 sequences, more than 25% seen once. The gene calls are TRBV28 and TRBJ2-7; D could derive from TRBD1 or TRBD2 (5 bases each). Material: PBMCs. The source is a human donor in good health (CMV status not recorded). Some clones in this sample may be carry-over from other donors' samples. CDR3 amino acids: CASRSEGLEFYEQYF. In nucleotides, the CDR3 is TGTGCCAGCAGAAGTGAGGGGCTGGAGTTCTACGAGCAGTACTTC.